This T cell receptor (beta chain) appears in the sequencing data of a study of blood T cells in healthy people across ages. Concerning this clonotype: Its antigen remains unidentified.

A second about 6 to 12 cycle PCR used barcoded and J-beta primers. TCRdb recomputed calls from the 5' RACE reads with MiXCR, one row per CDR3 protein. Here the sample spans under 2 million distinct CDR3 sequences, almost 35% being singletons. The CDR3 covers 15 residues. The germline V and J ends were trimmed by 2 bases and 7 bases, with 16 bases remaining between them. Germline V gives CDR1 SGDLS, CDR2 YYNGEE. Study-level points and caveats: In older individuals, TCR beta diversity per million T cells was lower, falling roughly linearly with age.

The chain uses TRBV9 and TRBJ2-1; tentatively, D is TRBD2 (6 bases). The source of this sequence is a woman in her thirties in good health. The specimen was blood. In DNA form, the CDR3 reads TGTGCCAGCAGCGTGACATGGGAGGACGCGAATGAGCAGTTCTTC. This codes for CASSVTWEDANEQFF.